The 3 T cell receptor beta chains below all came from one sample that was sequenced in a study of CD8 T cells in Susac syndrome (dated by TCRdb to between 2018 and 2020). Libraries were constructed by the immunoSEQ multiplex PCR assay. RNA was extracted using the RNeasy kit, and roughly 0.5 to 1 ug of the RNA was reverse transcribed with random hexamers. The public reads were quality trimmed at Q25 with fastp and then assembled into clones with MiXCR by TCRdb, keeping productive beta chains. All rows with the same CDR3 protein become a single entry with the most common DNA and genes. Within this sample are around 120,000 distinct CDR3 sequences, with around 94% of them counted one time only. The top ten clones comprise approximately 0.12% of the sample. The sample was CD4+ T cells from PBMCs. The receptor set was obtained from a human donor with multiple sclerosis.

The chain uses TRBV6-5 and TRBJ1-4; D unclear. Germline CDR1 MNHEY, CDR2 SVGAGI. This CDR3 region has 14 residues. Trimming shortened V by 5 bases and J by 0 bases, and 7 bases separated the two germline ends. The CDR3 sequence: CASSRTATNEKLFF. The DNA for the CDR3 is TGTGCCAGCAGTAGGACGGCAACTAATGAAAAACTGTTTTTT.

The rearrangement joins TRBV16 to TRBJ2-1, with 9 bases matching TRBD1. Trimming at V came to 1 base and at J to 5 bases, leaving 3 bases not matched to a gene. This CDR3 comprises 15 residues. Per the germline V gene, CDR1 is KGHSY and CDR2 is FQNENV. CDR3 protein: CASSQWGTGNNEQFF. In DNA, the CDR3 is TGTGCCAGCAGCCAATGGGGGACAGGGAACAATGAGCAGTTCTTC.

The genes are TRBV9 and TRBJ2-3, with D hard to call. CDR3 length: 15 amino acids. Germline lookup yields CDR1 SGDLS and CDR2 YYNGEE. The ends were cut back, 0 bases at V and 1 base at J, with 9 bases in the middle. The CDR3 here is CASSVATSGTDTQYF. The DNA of the CDR3 is TGTGCCAGCAGCGTAGCCACCAGCGGCACAGATACGCAGTATTTT.